This T cell receptor (beta chain) originates from a study of cytotoxic CD8 clonotypes in ibrutinib-treated CLL. Overall study findings and caveats: The clonality rise at ibrutinib response reflected private clonotype expansion. Sampling schedules were unmatched across sustained-remission and progressing patients.

The method was immunoSEQ multiplex PCR; TCRdb's version includes in-frame clones alone and lacks a portion of them. Of 150,000 or so clones detected, about four fifths appear once; the ten largest clones hold roughly 13%. Trimming shortened V by 5 bases and J by 0 bases, and 14 bases separated the two germline ends. CDR1 MRHNA and CDR2 SNTAGT come from the germline V gene. The CDR3 length is 17 residues. As to this clone: The antigen remains unidentified.

The rearrangement links TRBV6-4 to TRBJ2-6, with D possibly TRBD2 on 7 matching bases. The sequence was obtained from a human donor with chronic lymphocytic leukemia. The specimen was PBMCs, collected after 12 months of ibrutinib treatment. The CDR3 reads CASSPRGASSGANVLTF. CDR3 sequence (DNA): TGTGCCAGCAGTCCACGGGGGGCTAGCTCTGGGGCCAACGTCCTGACTTTC.